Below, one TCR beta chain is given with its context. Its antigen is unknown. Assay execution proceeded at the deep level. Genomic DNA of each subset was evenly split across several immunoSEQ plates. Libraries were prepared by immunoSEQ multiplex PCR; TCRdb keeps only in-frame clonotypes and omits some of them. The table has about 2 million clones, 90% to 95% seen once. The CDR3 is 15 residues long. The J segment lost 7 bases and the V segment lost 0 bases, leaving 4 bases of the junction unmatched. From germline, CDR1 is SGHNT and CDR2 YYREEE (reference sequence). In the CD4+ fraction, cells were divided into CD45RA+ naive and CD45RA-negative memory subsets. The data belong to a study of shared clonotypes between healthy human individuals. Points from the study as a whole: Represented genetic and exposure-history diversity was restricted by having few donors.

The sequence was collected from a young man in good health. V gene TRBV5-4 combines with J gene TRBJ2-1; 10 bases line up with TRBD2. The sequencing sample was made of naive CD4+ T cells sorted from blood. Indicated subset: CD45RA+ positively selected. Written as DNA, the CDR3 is TGTGCCAGCAGCTTGGCTCTAGCGGGGGCTAATGAGCAGTTCTTC. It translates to CASSLALAGANEQFF.